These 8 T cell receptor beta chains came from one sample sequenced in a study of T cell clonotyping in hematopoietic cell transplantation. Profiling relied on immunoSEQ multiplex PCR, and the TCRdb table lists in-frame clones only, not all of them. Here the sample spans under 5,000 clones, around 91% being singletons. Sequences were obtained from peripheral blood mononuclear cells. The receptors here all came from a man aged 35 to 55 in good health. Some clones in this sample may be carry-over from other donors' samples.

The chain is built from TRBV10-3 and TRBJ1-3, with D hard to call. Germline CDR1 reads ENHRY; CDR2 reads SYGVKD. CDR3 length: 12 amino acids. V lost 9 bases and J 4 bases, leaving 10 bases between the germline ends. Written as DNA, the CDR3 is TGTGCCATAGAGGGTTCGGGAAACACCATATATTTT. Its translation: CAIEGSGNTIYF.

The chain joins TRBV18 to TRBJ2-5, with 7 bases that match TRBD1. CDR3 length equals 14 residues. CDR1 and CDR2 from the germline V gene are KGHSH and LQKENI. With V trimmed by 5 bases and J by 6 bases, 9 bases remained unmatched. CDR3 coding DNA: TGTGCCAGCTCAAGACAGGGTGAAGGGAAGACCCAGTACTTC. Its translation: CASSRQGEGKTQYF.

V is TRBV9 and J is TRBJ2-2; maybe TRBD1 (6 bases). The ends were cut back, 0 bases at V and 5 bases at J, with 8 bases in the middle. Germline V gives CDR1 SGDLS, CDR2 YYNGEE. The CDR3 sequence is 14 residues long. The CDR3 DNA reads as TGTGCCAGCAGCGTAGGAGGGGGAACCGGGGAGCTGTTTTTT. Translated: CASSVGGGTGELFF.

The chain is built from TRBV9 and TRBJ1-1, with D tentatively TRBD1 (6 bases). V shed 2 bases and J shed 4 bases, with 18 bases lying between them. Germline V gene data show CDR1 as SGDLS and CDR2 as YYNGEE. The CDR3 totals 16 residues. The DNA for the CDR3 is TGTGCCAGCAGCGTTTCTTATAGAGTAGGGGGCACTGAAGCTTTCTTT. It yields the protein CASSVSYRVGGTEAFF.

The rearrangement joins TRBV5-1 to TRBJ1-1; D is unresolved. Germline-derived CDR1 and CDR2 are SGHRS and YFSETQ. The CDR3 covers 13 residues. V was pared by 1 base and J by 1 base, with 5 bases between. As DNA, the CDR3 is TGCGCCAGCAGCTTGAGGCAGAACACTGAAGCTTTCTTT. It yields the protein CASSLRQNTEAFF. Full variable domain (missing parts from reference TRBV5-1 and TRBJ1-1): KAGVTQTPRYLIKTRGQQVTLSCSPISGHRSVSWYQQTPGQGLQFLFEYFSETQRNKGNFPGRFSGRQFSNSRSEMNVSTLELGDSALYLCASSLRQNTEAFFGQGTRLTVV.

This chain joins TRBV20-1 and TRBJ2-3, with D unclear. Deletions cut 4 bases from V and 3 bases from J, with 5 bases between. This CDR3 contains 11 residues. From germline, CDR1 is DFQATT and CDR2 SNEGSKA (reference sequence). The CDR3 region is CSAIGTDTQYF. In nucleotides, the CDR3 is TGCAGTGCTATCGGGACAGATACGCAGTATTTT.

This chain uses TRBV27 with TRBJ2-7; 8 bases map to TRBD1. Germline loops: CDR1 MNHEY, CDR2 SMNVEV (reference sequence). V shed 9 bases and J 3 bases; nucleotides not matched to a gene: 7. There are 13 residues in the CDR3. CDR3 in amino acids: CASRRQGSYEQYF. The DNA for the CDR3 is TGTGCCAGTAGACGACAGGGGAGCTACGAGCAGTACTTC.

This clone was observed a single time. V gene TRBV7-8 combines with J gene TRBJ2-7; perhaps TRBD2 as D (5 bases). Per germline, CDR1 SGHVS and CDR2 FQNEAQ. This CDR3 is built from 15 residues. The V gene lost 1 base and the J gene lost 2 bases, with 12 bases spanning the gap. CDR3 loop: CASSLGRGLPYEQYF. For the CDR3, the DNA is TGTGCCAGCAGCTTAGGCAGAGGGCTGCCCTACGAGCAGTACTTC.